This TCR beta chain was obtained from a study of cytomegalovirus exposure and HLA in healthy donors. The study, taken as a whole, reports: Most observed TCR sequences were rare, whereas some public TCRs were detected in many donors. Testing in vitro showed a few CMV-associated chains specific for CMV antigens.

Worth noting for this clone: Its specificity is unknown.

Here immunoSEQ multiplex PCR was the method, and the copy in TCRdb shows in-frame clones only, minus some. The sample lists 130,000 or so clones, about 91% seen once, with more than 1% in the top ten. Trimming took 1 base from V and 5 from J, leaving 5 bases between them. The CDR3 length is 13 residues. Germline loops: CDR1 MNHEY, CDR2 SMNVEV (reference sequence). Donors came from a validation cohort of fewer than 150 subjects, distinct from the first 666-subject cohort. The receptor was isolated from a woman aged 18-30 years in good health and CMV-seronegative. This rearrangement joins TRBV27 to TRBJ2-2; D gene uncertain. Material for sequencing was PBMCs. CDR3 in DNA: TGTGCCAGCAGTTTATACAGAACCGGGGAGCTGTTTTTT. This encodes CASSLYRTGELFF.